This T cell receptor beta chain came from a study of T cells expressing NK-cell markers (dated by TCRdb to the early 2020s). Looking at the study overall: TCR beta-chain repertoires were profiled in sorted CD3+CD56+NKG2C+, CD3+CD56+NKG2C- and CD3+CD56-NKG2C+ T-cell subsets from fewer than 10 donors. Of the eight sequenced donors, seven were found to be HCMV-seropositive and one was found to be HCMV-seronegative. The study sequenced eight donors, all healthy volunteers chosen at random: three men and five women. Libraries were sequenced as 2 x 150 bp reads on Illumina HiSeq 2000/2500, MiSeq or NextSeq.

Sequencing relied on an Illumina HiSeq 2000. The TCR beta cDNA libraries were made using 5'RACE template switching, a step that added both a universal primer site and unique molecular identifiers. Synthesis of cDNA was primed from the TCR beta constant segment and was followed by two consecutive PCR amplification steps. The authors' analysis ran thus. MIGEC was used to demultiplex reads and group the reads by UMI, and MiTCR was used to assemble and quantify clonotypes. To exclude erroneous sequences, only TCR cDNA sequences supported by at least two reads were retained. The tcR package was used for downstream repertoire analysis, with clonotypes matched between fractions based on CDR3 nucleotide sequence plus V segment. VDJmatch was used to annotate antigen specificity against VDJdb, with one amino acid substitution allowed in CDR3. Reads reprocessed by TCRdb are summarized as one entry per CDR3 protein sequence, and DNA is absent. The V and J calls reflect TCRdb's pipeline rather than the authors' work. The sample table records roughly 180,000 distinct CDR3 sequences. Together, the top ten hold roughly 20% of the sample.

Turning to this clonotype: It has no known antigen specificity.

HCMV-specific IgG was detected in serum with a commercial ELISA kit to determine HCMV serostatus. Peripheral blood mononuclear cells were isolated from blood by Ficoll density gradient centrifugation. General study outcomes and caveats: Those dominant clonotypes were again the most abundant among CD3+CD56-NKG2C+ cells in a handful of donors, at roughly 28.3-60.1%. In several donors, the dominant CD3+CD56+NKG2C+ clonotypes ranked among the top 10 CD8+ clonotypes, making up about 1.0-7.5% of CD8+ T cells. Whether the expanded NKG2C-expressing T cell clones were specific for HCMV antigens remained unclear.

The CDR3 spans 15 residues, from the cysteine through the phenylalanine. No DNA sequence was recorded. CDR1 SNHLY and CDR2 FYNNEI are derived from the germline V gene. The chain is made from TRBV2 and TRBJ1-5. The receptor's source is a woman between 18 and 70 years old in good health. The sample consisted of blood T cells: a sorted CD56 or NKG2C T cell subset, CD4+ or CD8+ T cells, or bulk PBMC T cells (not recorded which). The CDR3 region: CASSEDVGNNQPQHF. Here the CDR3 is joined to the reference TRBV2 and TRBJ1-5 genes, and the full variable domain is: EPEVTQTPSHQVTQMGQEVILRCVPISNHLYFYWYRQILGQKVEFLVSFYNNEISEKSEIFDDQFSVERPDGSNFTLKIRSTKLEDSAMYFCASSEDVGNNQPQHFGDGTRLSIL.